There are a few counts of the clone carrying this TCR beta chain. What it binds is not known. The data derive from a study of spatial heterogeneity in lung cancer. Study-wide background: Compared with alpha-chain sequences, beta-chain sequences were consistently detected in greater numbers. Study-wide points: Blood carried ubiquitous expanded tumor TCRs more at resection than follow-up.

Germline V gene data show CDR1 as MNHEY and CDR2 as SVGEGT. The junction had 11 bases not matched to a gene; V was cut back by 4 bases and J by 8 bases. CDR3 length: 17 amino acids. Each CDR3 protein gets one entry after TCRdb re-called the 5' RACE reads with MiXCR. The repertoire holds about 45,000 distinct CDR3 sequences, with about 10% as singletons. As for time point: sample taken at primary tumor resection. Whole RNA came from tumor, nontumor lung or frozen PBMC and was sequenced without being sorted. Samples came from some 73 TRACERx patients with untreated early-stage lung cancer. The clonotype was recovered from a female donor with early-stage non-small cell lung cancer. The sequencing here drew on PBMCs, taken at surgery. The chain joins TRBV6-2 or TRBV6-3 to TRBJ1-6, with 10 bases fitting TRBD1. The CDR3 loop is CASSSRGTGVGYSPLHF. CDR3 in DNA: TGTGCCAGCAGTTCCCGGGGGACAGGGGTTGGTTATTCACCCCTCCACTTT.